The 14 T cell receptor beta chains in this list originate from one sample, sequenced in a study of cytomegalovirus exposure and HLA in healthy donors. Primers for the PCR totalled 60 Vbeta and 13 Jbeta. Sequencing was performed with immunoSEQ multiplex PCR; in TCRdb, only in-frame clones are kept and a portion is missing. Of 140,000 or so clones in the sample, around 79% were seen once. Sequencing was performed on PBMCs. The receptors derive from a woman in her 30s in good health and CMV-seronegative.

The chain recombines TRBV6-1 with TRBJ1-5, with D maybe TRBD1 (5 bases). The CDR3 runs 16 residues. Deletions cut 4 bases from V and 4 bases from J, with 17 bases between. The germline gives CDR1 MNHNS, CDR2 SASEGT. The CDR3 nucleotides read TGTGCCAGCAGTGGTCGTTCCGGGACTCAGAATCAGCCCCAGCATTTT. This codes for CASSGRSGTQNQPQHF.

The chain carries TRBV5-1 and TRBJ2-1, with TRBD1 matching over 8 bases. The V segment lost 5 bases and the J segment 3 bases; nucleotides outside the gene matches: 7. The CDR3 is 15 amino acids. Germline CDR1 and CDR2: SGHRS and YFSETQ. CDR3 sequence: CASSFDRGFYNEQFF. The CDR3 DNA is TGCGCCAGCAGTTTTGACAGGGGCTTCTACAATGAGCAGTTCTTC.

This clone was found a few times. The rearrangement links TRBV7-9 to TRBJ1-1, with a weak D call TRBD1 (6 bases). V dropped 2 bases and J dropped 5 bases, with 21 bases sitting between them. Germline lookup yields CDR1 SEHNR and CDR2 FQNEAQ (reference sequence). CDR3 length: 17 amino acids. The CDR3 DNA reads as TGTGCCAGCAGCTTAAGGGGGTCAACGGAGAGAGGAACTGAAGCTTTCTTT. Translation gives CASSLRGSTERGTEAFF.

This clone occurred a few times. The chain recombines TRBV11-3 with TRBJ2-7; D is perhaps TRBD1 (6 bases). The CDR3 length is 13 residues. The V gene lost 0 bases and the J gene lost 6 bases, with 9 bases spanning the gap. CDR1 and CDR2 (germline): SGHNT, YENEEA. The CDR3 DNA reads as TGTGCCAGCAGCTTAGATGTAGGGGGCGAGCAGTACTTC. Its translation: CASSLDVGGEQYF.

The CDR3 spells CASSLGVSGRETQYF. The CDR3 nucleotides read TGTGCCAGCAGCTTGGGGGTTAGCGGGAGGGAGACCCAGTACTTC. V and J are TRBV7-8 and TRBJ2-5; 10 bases agree with TRBD2. The germline gives CDR1 SGHVS, CDR2 FQNEAQ. J lost 5 bases, V lost 3 bases, and 6 bases had no gene match. CDR3 length: 15 amino acids.

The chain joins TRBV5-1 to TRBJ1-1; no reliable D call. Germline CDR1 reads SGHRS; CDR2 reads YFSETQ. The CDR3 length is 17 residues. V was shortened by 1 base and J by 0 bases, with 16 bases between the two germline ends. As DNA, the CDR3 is TGCGCCAGCAGCTTGAGACCAGGAAAACTTATGAACACTGAAGCTTTCTTT. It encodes CASSLRPGKLMNTEAFF.

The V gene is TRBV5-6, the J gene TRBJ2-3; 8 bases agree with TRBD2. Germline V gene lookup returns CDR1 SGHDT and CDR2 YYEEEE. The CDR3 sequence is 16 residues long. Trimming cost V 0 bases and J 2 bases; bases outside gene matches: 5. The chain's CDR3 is CASSLGLAGLTDTQYF. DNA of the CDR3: TGTGCCAGCAGCTTGGGCCTAGCGGGCCTCACAGATACGCAGTATTTT.

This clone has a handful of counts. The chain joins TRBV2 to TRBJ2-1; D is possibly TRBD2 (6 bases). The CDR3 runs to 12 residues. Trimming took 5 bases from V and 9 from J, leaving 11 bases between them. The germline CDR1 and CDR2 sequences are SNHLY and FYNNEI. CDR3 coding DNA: TGTGCCAGCAGTACGGGGGTAGGTGAGCAGTTCTTC. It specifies CASSTGVGEQFF. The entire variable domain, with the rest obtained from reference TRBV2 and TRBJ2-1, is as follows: EPEVTQTPSHQVTQMGQEVILRCVPISNHLYFYWYRQILGQKVEFLVSFYNNEISEKSEIFDDQFSVERPDGSNFTLKIRSTKLEDSAMYFCASSTGVGEQFFGPGTRLTVL.

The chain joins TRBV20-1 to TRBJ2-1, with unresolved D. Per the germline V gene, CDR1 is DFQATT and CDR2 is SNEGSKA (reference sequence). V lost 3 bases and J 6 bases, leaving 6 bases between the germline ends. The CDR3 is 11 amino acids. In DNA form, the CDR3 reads TGCAGTGCTAGGTACGGCAATGAGCAGTTCTTC. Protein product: CSARYGNEQFF.

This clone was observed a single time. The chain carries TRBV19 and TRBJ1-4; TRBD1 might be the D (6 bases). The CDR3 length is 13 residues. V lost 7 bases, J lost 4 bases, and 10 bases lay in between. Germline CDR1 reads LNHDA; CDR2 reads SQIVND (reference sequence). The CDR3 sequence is CASKQGNNEKLFF. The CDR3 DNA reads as TGTGCCAGTAAACAGGGCAATAATGAAAAACTGTTTTTT.

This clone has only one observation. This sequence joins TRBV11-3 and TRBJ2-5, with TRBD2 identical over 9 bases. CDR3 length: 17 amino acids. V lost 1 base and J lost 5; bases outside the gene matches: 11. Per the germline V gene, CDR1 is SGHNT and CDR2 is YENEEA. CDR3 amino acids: CASSLVIGAGGLETQYF. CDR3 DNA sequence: TGTGCCAGCAGCTTAGTAATAGGGGCGGGGGGGCTTGAGACCCAGTACTTC.

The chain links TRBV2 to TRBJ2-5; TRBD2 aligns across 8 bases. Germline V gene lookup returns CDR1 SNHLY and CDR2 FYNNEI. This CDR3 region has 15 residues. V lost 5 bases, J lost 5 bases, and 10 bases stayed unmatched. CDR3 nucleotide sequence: TGTGCCAGCAGTCAGATCCGGGGGGGCCAGGAGACCCAGTACTTC. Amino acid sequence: CASSQIRGGQETQYF. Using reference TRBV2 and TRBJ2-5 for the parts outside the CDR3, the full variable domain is EPEVTQTPSHQVTQMGQEVILRCVPISNHLYFYWYRQILGQKVEFLVSFYNNEISEKSEIFDDQFSVERPDGSNFTLKIRSTKLEDSAMYFCASSQIRGGQETQYFGPGTRLLVL.

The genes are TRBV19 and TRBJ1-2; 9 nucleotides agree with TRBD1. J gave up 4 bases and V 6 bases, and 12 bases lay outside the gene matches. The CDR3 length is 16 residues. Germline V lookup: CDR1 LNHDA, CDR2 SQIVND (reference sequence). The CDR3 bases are TGTGCCAGTAGGATGATTACAGGGGGCCCCGTCTATGGCTACACCTTC. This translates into CASRMITGGPVYGYTF.

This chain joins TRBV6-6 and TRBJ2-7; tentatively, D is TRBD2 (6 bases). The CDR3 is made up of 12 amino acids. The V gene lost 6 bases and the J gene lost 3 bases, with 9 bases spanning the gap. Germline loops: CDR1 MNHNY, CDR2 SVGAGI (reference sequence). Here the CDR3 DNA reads TGTGCCAGCAGCAGACTAGTCTACGAGCAGTACTTC. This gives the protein CASSRLVYEQYF.